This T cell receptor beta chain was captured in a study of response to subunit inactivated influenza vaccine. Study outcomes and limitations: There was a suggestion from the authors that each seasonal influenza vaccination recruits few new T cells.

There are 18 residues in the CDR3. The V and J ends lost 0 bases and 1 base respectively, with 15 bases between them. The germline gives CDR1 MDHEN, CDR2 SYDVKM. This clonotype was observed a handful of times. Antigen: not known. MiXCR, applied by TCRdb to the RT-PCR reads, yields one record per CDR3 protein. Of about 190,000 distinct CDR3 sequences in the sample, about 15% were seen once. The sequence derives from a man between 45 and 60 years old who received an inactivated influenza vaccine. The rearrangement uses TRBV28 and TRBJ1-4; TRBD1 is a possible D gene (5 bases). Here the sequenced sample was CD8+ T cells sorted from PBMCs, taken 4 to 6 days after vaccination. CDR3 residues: CASSLWGRAAGTNEKLFF. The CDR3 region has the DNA TGTGCCAGCAGTTTATGGGGCAGGGCGGCGGGAACTAATGAAAAACTGTTTTTT.